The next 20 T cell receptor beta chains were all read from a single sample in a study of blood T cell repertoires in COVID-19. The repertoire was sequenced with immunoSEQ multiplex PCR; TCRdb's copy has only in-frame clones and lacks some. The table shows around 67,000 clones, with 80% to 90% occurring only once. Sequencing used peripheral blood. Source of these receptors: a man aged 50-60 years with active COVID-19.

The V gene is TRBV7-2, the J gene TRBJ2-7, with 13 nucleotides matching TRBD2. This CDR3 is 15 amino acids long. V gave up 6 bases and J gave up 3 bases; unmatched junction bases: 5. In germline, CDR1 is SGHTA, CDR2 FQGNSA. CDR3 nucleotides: TGTGCCAGCAGAATTCGGACTAGCGGGGGCTACGAGCAGTACTTC. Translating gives CASRIRTSGGYEQYF.

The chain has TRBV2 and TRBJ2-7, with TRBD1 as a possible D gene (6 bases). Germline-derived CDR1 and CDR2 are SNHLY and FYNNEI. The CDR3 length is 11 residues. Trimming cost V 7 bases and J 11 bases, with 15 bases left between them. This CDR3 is CASKEGVREYF. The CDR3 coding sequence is TGTGCCAGCAAAGAGGGGGTCAGGGAGTACTTC.

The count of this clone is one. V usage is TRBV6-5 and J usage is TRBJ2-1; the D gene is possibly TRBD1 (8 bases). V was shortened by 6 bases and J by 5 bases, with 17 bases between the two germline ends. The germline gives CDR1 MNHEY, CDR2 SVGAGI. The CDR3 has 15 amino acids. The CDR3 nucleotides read TGTGCCAGCAGAGCGGGACAGGAAGGAAACAATGAGCAGTTCTTC. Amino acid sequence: CASRAGQEGNNEQFF.

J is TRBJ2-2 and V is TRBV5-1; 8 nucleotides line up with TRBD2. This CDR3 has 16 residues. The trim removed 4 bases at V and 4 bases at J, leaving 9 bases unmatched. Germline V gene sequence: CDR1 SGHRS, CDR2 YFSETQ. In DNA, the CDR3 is TGCGCCAGCAGCCCCCGGGGTAGCGGGGTCACCGGGGAGCTGTTTTTT. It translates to CASSPRGSGVTGELFF.

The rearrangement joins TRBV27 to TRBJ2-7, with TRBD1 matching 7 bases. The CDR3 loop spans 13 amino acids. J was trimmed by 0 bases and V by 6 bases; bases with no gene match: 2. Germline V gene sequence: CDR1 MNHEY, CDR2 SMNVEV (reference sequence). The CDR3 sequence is CASSRDSSYEQYF. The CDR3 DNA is TGTGCCAGCAGCCGGGACAGCTCCTACGAGCAGTACTTC.

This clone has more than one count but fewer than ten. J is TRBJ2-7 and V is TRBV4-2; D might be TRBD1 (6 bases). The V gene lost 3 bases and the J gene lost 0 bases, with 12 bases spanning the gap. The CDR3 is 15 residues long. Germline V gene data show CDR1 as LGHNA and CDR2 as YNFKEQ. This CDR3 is CASSHPDSFSYEQYF. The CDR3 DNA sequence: TGTGCCAGCAGCCACCCGGACAGCTTCTCCTACGAGCAGTACTTC.

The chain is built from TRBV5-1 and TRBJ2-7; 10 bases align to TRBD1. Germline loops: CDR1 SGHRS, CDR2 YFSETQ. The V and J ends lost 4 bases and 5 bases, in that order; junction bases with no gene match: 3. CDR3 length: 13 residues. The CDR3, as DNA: TGCGCCAGCAGCATCGGGACAGGGGACGAGCAGTACTTC. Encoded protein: CASSIGTGDEQYF.

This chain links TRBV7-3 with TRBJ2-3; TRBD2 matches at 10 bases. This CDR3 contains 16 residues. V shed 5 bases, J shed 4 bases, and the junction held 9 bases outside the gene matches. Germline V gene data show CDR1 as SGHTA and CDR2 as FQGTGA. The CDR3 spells CASSERPSGGADTQYF. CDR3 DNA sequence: TGTGCCAGCAGCGAACGCCCTAGCGGGGGTGCAGATACGCAGTATTTT.

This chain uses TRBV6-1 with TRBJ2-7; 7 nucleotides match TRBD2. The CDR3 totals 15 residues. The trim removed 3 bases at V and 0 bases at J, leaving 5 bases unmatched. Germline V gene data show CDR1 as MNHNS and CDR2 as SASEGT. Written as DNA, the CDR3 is TGTGCCAGCAGTGATATTGCGGGGGACTCCTACGAGCAGTACTTC. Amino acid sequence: CASSDIAGDSYEQYF.

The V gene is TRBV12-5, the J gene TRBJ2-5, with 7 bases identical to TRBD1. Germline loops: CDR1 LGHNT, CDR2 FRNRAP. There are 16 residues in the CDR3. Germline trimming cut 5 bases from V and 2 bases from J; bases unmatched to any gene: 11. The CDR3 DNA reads TGTGCTAGTGGTGGGCTCACAGGGGATCTTCAAGAGACCCAGTACTTC. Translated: CASGGLTGDLQETQYF.

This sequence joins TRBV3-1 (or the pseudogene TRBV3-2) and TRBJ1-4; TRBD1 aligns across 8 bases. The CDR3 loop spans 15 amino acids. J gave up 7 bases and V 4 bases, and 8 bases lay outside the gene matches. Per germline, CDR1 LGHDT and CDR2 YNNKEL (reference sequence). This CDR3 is CASSLWTGIGEKLFF. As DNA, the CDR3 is TGTGCCAGCAGCCTCTGGACAGGGATTGGTGAAAAACTGTTTTTT.

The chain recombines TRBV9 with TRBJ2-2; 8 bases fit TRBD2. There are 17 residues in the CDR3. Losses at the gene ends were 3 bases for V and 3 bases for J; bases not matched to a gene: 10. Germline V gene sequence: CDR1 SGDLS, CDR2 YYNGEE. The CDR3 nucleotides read TGTGCCAGCAGCGCGGCCGGACTAGCTACAGACACCGGGGAGCTGTTTTTT. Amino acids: CASSAAGLATDTGELFF. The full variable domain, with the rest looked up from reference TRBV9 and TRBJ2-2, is DSGVTQTPKHLITATGQRVTLRCSPRSGDLSVYWYQQSLDQGLQFLIQYYNGEERAKGNILERFSAQQFPDLHSELNLSSLELGDSALYFCASSAAGLATDTGELFFGEGSRLTVL.

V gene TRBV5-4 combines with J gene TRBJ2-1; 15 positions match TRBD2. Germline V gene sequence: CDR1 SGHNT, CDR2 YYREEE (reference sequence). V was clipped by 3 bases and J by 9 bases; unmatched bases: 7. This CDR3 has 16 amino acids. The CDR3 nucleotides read TGTGCCAGCAGCTCGGGACTAGCGGGAGGACAGGGTGAGCAGTTCTTC. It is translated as CASSSGLAGGQGEQFF.

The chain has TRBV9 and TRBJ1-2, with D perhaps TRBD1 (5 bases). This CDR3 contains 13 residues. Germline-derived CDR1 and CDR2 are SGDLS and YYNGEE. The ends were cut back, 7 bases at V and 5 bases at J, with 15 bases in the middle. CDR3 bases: TGTGCCAGCGGAGGGGCTGGTGGATATGGCTACACCTTC. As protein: CASGGAGGYGYTF.

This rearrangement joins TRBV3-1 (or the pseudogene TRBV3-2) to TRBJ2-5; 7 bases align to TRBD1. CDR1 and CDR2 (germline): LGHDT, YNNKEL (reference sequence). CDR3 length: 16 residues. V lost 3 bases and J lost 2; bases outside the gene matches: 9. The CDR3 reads CASSHDDRALQETQYF. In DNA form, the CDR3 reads TGTGCCAGCAGCCATGATGACAGGGCTTTACAAGAGACCCAGTACTTC.

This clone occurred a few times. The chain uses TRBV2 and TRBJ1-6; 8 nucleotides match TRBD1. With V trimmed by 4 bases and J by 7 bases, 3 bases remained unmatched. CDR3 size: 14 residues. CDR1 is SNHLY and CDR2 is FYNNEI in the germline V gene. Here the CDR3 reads CASSAQGGNSPLHF. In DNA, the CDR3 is TGTGCCAGCAGTGCACAGGGGGGAAATTCACCCCTCCACTTT.

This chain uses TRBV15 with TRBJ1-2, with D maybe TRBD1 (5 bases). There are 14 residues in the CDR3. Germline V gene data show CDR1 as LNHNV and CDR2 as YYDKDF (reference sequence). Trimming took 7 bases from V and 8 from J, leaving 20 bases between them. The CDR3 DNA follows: TGTGCCACCACCGACCAGGGCGGATTTGGGGGCTACACCTTC. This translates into CATTDQGGFGGYTF.

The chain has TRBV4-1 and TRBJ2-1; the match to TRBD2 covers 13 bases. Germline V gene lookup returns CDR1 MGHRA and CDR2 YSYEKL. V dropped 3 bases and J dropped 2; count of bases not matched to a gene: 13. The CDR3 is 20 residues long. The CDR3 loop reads CASSHPALTSGGRTYNEQFF. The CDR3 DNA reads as TGCGCCAGCAGCCACCCCGCCCTGACTAGCGGGGGGAGAACCTACAATGAGCAGTTCTTC.

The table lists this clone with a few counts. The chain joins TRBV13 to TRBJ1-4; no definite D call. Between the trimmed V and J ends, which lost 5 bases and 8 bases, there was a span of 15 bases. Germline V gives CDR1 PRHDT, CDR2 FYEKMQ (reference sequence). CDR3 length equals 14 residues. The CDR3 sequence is CASSVLEGHEKLFF. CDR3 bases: TGTGCCAGCAGCGTCCTTGAGGGCCACGAAAAACTGTTTTTT.

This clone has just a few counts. The DNA for the CDR3 is TGTGCCAGCAGCACCTGGACAGGGGGTCGCTATAATTCACCCCTCCACTTT. It encodes CASSTWTGGRYNSPLHF. The gene calls are TRBV7-9 and TRBJ1-6; 10 positions match TRBD1. Looked up from germline, CDR1 is SEHNR and CDR2 is FQNEAQ (reference sequence). J gave up 3 bases and V 5 bases, and 7 bases lay outside the gene matches. CDR3 length: 17 amino acids.